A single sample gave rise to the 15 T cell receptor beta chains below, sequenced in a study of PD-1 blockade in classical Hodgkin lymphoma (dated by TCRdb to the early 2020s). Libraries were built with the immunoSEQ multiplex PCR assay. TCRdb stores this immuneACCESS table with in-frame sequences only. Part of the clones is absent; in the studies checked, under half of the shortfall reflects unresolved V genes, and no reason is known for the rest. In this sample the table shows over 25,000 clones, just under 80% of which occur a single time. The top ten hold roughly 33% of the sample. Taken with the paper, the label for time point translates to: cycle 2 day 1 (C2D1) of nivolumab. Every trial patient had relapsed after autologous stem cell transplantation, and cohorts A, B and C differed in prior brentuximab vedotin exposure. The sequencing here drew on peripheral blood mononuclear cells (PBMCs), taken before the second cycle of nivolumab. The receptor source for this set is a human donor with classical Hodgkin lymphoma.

The CDR3 DNA follows: TGTGCCAGTAGTTCAGGGGTTGATTCTAATTCACCCCTCCACTTT. This encodes CASSSGVDSNSPLHF. This chain joins TRBV19 and TRBJ1-6; perhaps TRBD1 as D (6 bases). Trimming cost V 5 bases and J 6 bases, with 14 bases left between them. Germline CDR1 is LNHDA and CDR2 is SQIVND (reference sequence). This CDR3 is built from 15 residues.

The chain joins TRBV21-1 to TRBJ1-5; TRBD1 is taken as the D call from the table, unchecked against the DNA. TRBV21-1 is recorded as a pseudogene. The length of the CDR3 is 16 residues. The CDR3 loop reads CASSKAPGYSNQPQHF. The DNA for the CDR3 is TGTGCCAGCAGCAAAGCTCCAGGGTATAGCAATCAGCCCCAGCATTTT.

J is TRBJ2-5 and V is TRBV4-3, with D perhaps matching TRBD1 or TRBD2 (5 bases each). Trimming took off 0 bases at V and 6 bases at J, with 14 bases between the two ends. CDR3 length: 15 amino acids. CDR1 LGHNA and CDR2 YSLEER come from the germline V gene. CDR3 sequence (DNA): TGCGCCAGCAGCCAAGAATATCTCTCGGGACAGACCCAGTACTTC. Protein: CASSQEYLSGQTQYF.

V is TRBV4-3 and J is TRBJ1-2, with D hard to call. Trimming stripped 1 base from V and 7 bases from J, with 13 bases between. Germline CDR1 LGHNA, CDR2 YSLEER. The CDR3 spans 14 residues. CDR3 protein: CASSQVSGFGGYTF. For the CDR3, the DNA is TGCGCCAGCAGCCAAGTCTCGGGGTTCGGTGGCTACACCTTC.

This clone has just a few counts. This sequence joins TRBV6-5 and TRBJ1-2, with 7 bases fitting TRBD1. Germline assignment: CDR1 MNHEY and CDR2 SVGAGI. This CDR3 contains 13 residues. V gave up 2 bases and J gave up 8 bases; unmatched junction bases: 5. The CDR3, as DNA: TGTGCCAGCAGTTACACAGGGGAAGGGGGCTACACCTTC. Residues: CASSYTGEGGYTF.

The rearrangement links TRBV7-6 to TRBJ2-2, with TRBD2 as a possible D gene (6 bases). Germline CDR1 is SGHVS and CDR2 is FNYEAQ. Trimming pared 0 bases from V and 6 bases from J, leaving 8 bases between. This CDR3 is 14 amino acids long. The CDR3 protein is CASSLAWEAGELFF. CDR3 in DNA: TGTGCCAGCAGCTTAGCGTGGGAGGCCGGGGAGCTGTTTTTT.

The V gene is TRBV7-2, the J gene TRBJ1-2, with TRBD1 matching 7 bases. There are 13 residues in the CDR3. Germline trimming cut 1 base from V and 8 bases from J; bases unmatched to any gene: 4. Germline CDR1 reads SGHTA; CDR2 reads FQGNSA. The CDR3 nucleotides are TGTGCCAGCAGCTTAGAGGGGGCGCTGGGCTACACCTTC. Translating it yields CASSLEGALGYTF.

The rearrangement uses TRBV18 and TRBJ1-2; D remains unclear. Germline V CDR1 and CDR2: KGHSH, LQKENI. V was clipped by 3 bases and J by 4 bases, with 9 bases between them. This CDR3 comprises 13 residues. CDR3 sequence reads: CASSPPDFYGYTF. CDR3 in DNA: TGTGCCAGCTCACCCCCGGACTTCTATGGCTACACCTTC. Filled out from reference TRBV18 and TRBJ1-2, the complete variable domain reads NAGVMQNPRHLVRRRGQEARLRCSPMKGHSHVYWYRQLPEEGLKFMVYLQKENIIDESGMPKERFSAEFPKEGPSILRIQQVVRGDSAAYFCASSPPDFYGYTFGSGTRLTVV.

In DNA form, the CDR3 reads TGTGCCATCAGCTCGGCCGTAGGGGGCAATCAGCCCCAGCATTTT. It specifies CAISSAVGGNQPQHF. This rearrangement joins TRBV10-3 to TRBJ1-5; D perhaps matches TRBD1 (5 bases). The ends were cut back, 6 bases at V and 2 bases at J, with 14 bases in the middle. Germline CDR1 ENHRY, CDR2 SYGVKD. The CDR3 spans 15 residues.

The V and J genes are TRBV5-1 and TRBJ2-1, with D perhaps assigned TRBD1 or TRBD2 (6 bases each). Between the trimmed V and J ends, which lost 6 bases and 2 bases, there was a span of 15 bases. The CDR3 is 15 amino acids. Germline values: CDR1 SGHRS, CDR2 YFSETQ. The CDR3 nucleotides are TGCGCCAGCAATTTGGGGGGCTCTGCCTACAATGAGCAGTTCTTC. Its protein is CASNLGGSAYNEQFF.

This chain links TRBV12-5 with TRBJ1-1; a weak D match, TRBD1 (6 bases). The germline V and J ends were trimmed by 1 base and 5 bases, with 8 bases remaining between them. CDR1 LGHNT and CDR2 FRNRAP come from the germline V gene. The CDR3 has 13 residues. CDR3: CASGLEQGTEAFF. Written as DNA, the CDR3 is TGTGCTAGTGGTTTGGAACAGGGTACTGAAGCTTTCTTT.

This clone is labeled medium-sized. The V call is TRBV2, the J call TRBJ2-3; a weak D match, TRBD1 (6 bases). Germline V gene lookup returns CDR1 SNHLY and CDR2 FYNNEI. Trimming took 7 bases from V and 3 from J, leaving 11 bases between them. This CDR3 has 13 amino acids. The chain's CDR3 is CASNIQGTDTQYF. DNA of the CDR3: TGTGCCAGCAATATACAGGGTACAGATACGCAGTATTTT.

The CDR3 DNA follows: TGTGCCAGTAGTCTTAGACACCGGGACAGCGGCACAGATACGCAGTATTTT. Translation: CASSLRHRDSGTDTQYF. This chain connects TRBV19 to TRBJ2-3; 7 bases line up with TRBD1. CDR1 LNHDA and CDR2 SQIVND come from the germline V gene (reference sequence). The CDR3 is 17 residues long. J was trimmed by 1 base and V by 5 bases; bases with no gene match: 12.

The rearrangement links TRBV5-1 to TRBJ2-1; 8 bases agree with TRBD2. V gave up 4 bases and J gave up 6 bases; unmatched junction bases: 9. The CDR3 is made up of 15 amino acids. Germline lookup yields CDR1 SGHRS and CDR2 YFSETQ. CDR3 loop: CASSPGGAGGNEQFF. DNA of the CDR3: TGCGCCAGCAGCCCCGGGGGGGCTGGGGGCAATGAGCAGTTCTTC.

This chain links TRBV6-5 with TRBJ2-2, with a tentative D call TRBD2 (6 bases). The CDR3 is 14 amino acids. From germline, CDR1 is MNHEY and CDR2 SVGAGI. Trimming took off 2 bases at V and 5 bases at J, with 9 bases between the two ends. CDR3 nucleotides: TGTGCCAGCAGTTACGGGGGGAGGACCGGGGAGCTGTTTTTT. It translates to CASSYGGRTGELFF.